The sequence of this T cell receptor (beta chain) was determined in a study of T cell responses to AZD1222 COVID-19 vaccine. At the level of the study: Samples with a second dose at about 4 or about 12 weeks were pooled together.

The CDR3 sequence is 14 residues long. Germline V lookup: CDR1 SGHTA, CDR2 FQGNSA. The germline V and J ends were trimmed by 2 bases and 5 bases, with 12 bases remaining between them. Clones were sequenced by immunoSEQ multiplex PCR, and TCRdb holds only the in-frame ones, with some missing. Of tens of thousands of clones in the sample, around 90% are singletons; the top ten hold 5.8%. This TCR was sampled from an adult in good health. V is TRBV7-2 and J is TRBJ2-5; tentative D call: TRBD2 (6 bases). The material sequenced was peripheral blood, taken on day 0 of AZD1222 vaccination. CDR3 sequence reads: CASSLRRAMETQYF. The CDR3 coding sequence is TGTGCCAGCAGCTTACGGAGGGCTATGGAGACCCAGTACTTC.